This T cell receptor (beta chain) is from a study of cytomegalovirus exposure and HLA in healthy donors. About the research overall: Among the 300 to 450 genotyped donors, over 70% were placed in the Caucasian-associated ancestry cluster. Overall study findings and caveats: It was approximately 160 TCR beta chains that were listed as cytomegalovirus-associated. More clonal expansion characterized HLA-associated TCR beta chains than equally common others in a later analysis.

This CDR3 comprises 15 residues. The V end lost 3 bases, the J end lost 4 bases, and 15 bases lay between the germline ends. Per the germline V gene, CDR1 is SNHLY and CDR2 is FYNNEI. The PCR had 60 Vbeta and 13 Jbeta primers. Repertoires were generated with immunoSEQ multiplex PCR, while TCRdb's copy carries only in-frame clones and drops some. The sample contains around 150,000 clones, 85% of which appear only once. Points on this clone: Antigen: not known.

The clonotype was recovered from a man between 18 and 29 years old in good health and CMV-seropositive. Sequenced material: PBMCs. This chain connects TRBV2 to TRBJ1-2, with D possibly TRBD1 on 5 matching bases. Written as DNA, the CDR3 is TGTGCCAGCAGTGACTTCGGCAGGGAGGGCTATGGCTACACCTTC. This encodes CASSDFGREGYGYTF.